These T cell receptor beta chains were read from a single sample in a study of CD8 T cells in Susac syndrome. MiXCR, run by TCRdb on the immunoSEQ multiplex PCR reads, gives a single entry per CDR3 protein. The sample yields approximately 180,000 distinct CDR3 sequences, 85% to 95% seen once. The sample was CD4+ T cells from PBMCs. The receptors come from a human donor with Susac syndrome. Both conserved end residues are part of each CDR3. Each record gives: D gene, V gene, clone size, J gene, CDR3 protein, CDR3 DNA. The D gene is left open where the match is weak. Not all rows give a size; the values are once, few, many and, for expanded clones, a class.

>TRBD2|TRBV20-1|.|TRBJ2-5
CSARDLLAGGIFQETQYF
TGCAGTGCTAGAGATCTACTAGCGGGAGGGATTTTTCAAGAGACCCAGTACTTC
>.|TRBV5-1|.|TRBJ1-1
CASSWKGTRDTEAFF
TGCGCCAGCAGCTGGAAGGGGACCCGGGACACTGAAGCTTTCTTT
>TRBD1|TRBV6-6|.|TRBJ2-7
CASSSPGQGLREQYF
TGTGCCAGCAGTTCCCCGGGACAGGGATTACGAGAACAGTACTTC
>.|TRBV29-1|.|TRBJ1-2
CSVGGRQRDYGYTF
TGCAGCGTTGGGGGACGACAAAGGGACTATGGCTACACCTTC
>.|TRBV20-1|.|TRBJ1-1
CSARDRNTEAFF
TGCAGTGCTAGAGACAGGAACACTGAAGCTTTCTTT
>TRBD1|TRBV7-3|.|TRBJ2-3
CASSPTRGHSTDTQYF
TGTGCCAGCAGCCCTACGAGGGGGCATAGCACAGATACGCAGTATTTT
>.|TRBV29-1|.|TRBJ2-7
CSVGLGYEQYF
TGCAGCGTTGGGCTCGGTTACGAGCAGTACTTC
>.|TRBV20-1|.|TRBJ1-1
CSVGTANTEAFF
TGCAGTGTTGGGACCGCGAACACTGAAGCTTTCTTT
>.|TRBV20-1|.|TRBJ1-1
CSANRPAGTEAFF
TGCAGTGCTAATAGACCAGCTGGGACTGAAGCTTTCTTT
>.|TRBV27|.|TRBJ1-1
CASSGRRITEAFF
TGTGCCAGCAGTGGCAGGAGAATCACTGAAGCTTTCTTT
>.|TRBV7-6|.|TRBJ1-4
CASSLGQMEKLFF
TGTGCCAGCAGCTTAGGACAGATGGAAAAACTGTTTTTT
>.|TRBV28|few|TRBJ1-3
CASSPPGSSGNTIYF
TGTGCCAGCAGTCCCCCAGGGAGCTCTGGAAACACCATATATTTT
>.|TRBV6-1|.|TRBJ2-5
CASSGVREETQYF
TGTGCCAGCAGTGGTGTTAGGGAAGAGACCCAGTACTTC
>TRBD1|TRBV7-9|once|TRBJ1-2
CASTTWEGANYGYTF
TGTGCCAGCACTACCTGGGAGGGGGCCAACTATGGCTACACCTTC
>.|TRBV12-3/TRBV12-4|once|TRBJ2-1
CASSLTAQLNNEQFF
TGTGCCAGCAGTTTAACAGCGCAGCTCAACAATGAGCAGTTCTTC
>TRBD2|TRBV5-1|.|TRBJ2-1
CASSLAGAYYNEQFF
TGCGCCAGCAGCTTAGCGGGGGCCTACTACAATGAGCAGTTCTTC
>.|TRBV20-1|.|TRBJ1-6
CSAYRDHNSPLHF
TGCAGTGCTTACAGGGACCATAATTCACCCCTCCACTTT
>TRBD2|TRBV5-1|.|TRBJ2-1
CASSLEPGLDNEQFF
TGCGCCAGCAGCCTAGAACCGGGACTAGACAATGAGCAGTTCTTC
>.|TRBV15|.|TRBJ1-1
CATSRDGRANTEAFF
TGTGCCACCAGCAGAGATGGACGGGCGAACACTGAAGCTTTCTTT
>.|TRBV18|.|TRBJ1-3
CASSPAGHSGNTIYF
TGTGCCAGCTCACCGGCAGGGCACTCTGGAAACACCATATATTTT
>.|TRBV3-1|.|TRBJ2-2
CASSQGEGLTGELFF
TGTGCCAGCAGCCAAGGAGAGGGGCTCACCGGGGAGCTGTTTTTT
>.|TRBV20-1|once|TRBJ2-5
CSGRGVGETQYF
TGCAGTGGGAGGGGGGTTGGAGAGACCCAGTACTTC
>TRBD2|TRBV9|once|TRBJ2-5
CASSATSVETQYF
TGTGCCAGCAGCGCCACTAGCGTGGAGACCCAGTACTTC